The clone carrying this T cell receptor (beta chain) was found once. The data were obtained in a study of blood T cell repertoires in COVID-19. Study context: Samples representing acute and convalescent COVID-19 were sourced from the United States, Italy and Spain.

Authors' processing steps: Amplification of reference gene primers was used by the study to estimate nucleated cell counts. Produced via immunoSEQ multiplex PCR; TCRdb's table is partial and in-frame only. V, J and clone size derive from that table, while D and trimming were established from the DNA sequence. The data show under 50,000 clones, roughly 83% seen once. The CDR3 is 12 residues long. CDR1 and CDR2 from the germline V gene are KGHSH and LQKENI. Trimming took 3 bases from V and 8 from J, leaving 8 bases between them. The TCR originated in a man between 70 and 80 years old with acute or convalescent COVID-19. The sample consisted of peripheral blood. The chain carries TRBV18 and TRBJ2-1; D is unresolved. The CDR3 bases are TGTGCCAGCTCACCTCGTCTCGATGAGCAGTTCTTC. This translates into CASSPRLDEQFF.